The TCR beta chain under discussion was sequenced for a study of cytomegalovirus exposure and HLA in healthy donors. The overall study: Out of 150 million to 200 million T cells, an earlier analysis found about 120 million unique TCR beta sequences in total.

Findings and caveats of the study: At a 0.05 false discovery rate, a later analysis found 18,000 or so TCR beta sequences to be associated with HLA alleles.

PCR amplification relied on 60 Vbeta primers (plus 13 Jbeta primers). The protocol was immunoSEQ multiplex PCR, while the TCRdb copy is restricted to in-frame clones and leaves out a portion. The sample records 95,000 to 110,000 clones, approximately 66% being singletons. This clone has a handful of counts. The antigen remains unidentified. V gave up 1 base and J gave up 7 bases; unmatched junction bases: 0. The CDR3 has 14 amino acids. Germline-derived CDR1 and CDR2 are LNHDA and SQIVND (reference sequence). Sample: PBMCs. This sequence was found in a woman aged 45-65 years in good health and CMV-seronegative. V gene TRBV19 combines with J gene TRBJ1-6; 8 nucleotides match TRBD1. In DNA, the CDR3 is TGTGCCAGTAGTATAGGGACAGGGAATTCACCCCTCCACTTT. Translated: CASSIGTGNSPLHF.